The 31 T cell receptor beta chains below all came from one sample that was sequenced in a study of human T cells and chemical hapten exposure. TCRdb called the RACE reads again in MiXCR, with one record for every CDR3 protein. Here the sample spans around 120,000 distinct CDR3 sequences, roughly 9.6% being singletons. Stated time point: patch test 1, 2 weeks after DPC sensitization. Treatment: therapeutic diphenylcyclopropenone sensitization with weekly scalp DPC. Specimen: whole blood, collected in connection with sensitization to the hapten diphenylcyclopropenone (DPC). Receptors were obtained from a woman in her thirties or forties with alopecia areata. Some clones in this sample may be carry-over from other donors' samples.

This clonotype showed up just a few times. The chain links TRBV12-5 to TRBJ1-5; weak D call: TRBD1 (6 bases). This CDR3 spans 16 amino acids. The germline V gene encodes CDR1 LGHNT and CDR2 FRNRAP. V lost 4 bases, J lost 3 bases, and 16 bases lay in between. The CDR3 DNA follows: TGTGCTAGTGGTTGGACCCAGCGGGGGCCCAATCAGCCCCAGCATTTT. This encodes CASGWTQRGPNQPQHF.

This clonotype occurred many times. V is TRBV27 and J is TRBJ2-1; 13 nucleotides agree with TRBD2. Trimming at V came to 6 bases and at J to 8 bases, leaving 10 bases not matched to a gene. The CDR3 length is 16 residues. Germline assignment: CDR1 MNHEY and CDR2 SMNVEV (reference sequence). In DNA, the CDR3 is TGTGCCAGCAGCTCCCCGACTAGCGGGAGGCCCTATGAGCAGTTCTTC. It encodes CASSSPTSGRPYEQFF.

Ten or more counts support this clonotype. The CDR3 DNA follows: TGTGCCAGCAGCTTGGCTGGGACAACCGGGGAGCTGTTTTTT. Its translation is CASSLAGTTGELFF. V gene TRBV7-6 combines with J gene TRBJ2-2; a weak D match, TRBD1 (6 bases). Trimming cost V 3 bases and J 5 bases, with 10 bases left between them. The CDR3 extends over 14 amino acids. Germline CDR1 is SGHVS and CDR2 is FNYEAQ.

CDR3 sequence: CASSQPGGRIDGYTF. The CDR3, as DNA: TGTGCCAGCAGCCAACCAGGGGGCAGGATCGATGGCTACACCTTC. The chain recombines TRBV4-2 with TRBJ1-2; 8 nucleotides line up with TRBD1. Germline trimming cut 2 bases from V and 6 bases from J; bases unmatched to any gene: 8. This CDR3 has 15 amino acids. In germline, CDR1 is LGHNA, CDR2 YNFKEQ.

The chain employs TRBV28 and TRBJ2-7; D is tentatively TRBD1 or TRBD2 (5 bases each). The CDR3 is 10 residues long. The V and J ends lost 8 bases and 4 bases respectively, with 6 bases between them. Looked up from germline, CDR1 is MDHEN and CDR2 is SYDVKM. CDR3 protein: CASGGYEQYF. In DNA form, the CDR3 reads TGTGCCAGCGGGGGTTACGAGCAGTACTTC. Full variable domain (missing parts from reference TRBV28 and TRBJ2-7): DVKVTQSSRYLVKRTGEKVFLECVQDMDHENMFWYRQDPGLGLRLIYFSYDVKMKEKGDIPEGYSVSREKKERFSLILESASTNQTSMYLCASGGYEQYFGPGTRLTVT.

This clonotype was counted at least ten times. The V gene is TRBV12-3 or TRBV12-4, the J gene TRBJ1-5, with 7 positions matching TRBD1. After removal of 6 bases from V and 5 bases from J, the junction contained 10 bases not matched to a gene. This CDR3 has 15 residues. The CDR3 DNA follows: TGTGCCAGCAGGGGGGCTGACAGGGAGTATCAGCCCCAGCATTTT. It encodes CASRGADREYQPQHF.

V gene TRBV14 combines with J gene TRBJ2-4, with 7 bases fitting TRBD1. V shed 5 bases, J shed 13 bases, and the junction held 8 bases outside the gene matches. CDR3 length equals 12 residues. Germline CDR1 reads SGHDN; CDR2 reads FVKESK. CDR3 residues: CASSLIRGQQYF. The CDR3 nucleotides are TGTGCCAGCAGCTTGATCCGGGGACAGCAGTACTTC.

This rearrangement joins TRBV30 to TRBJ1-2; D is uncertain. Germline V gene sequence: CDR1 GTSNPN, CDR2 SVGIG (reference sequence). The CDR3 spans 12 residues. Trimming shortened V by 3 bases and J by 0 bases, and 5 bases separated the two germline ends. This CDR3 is CAWSSPNYGYTF. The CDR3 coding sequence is TGTGCCTGGAGCAGCCCTAACTATGGCTACACCTTC.

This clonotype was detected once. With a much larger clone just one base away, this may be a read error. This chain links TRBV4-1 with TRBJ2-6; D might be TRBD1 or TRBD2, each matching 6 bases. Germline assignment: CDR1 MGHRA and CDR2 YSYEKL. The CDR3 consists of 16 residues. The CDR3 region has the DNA TGCGCCAGCAGCCAAGAGACGTCGGGGGCCCAGCCCGTCCTGATTTTC. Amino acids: CASSQETSGAQPVLIF.

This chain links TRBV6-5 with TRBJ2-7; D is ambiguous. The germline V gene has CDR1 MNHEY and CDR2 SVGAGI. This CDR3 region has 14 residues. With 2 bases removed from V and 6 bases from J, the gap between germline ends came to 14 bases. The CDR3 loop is CASSYAAGRGEQYF. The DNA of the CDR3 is TGTGCCAGCAGTTACGCGGCCGGCAGAGGCGAGCAGTACTTC.

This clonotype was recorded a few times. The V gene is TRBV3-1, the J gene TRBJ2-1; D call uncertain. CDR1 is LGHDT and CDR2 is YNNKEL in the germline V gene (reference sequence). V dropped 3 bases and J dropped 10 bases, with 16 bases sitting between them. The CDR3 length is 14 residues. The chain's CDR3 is CASSHRSPVREQFF. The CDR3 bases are TGTGCCAGCAGCCATCGTTCACCGGTACGCGAGCAGTTCTTC.

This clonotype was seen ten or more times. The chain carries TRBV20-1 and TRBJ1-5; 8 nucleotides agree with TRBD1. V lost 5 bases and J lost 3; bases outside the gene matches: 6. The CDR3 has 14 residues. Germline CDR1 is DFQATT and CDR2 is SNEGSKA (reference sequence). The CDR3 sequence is CSAQTGQVNQPQHF. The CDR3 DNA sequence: TGCAGTGCTCAAACGGGACAGGTCAATCAGCCCCAGCATTTT.

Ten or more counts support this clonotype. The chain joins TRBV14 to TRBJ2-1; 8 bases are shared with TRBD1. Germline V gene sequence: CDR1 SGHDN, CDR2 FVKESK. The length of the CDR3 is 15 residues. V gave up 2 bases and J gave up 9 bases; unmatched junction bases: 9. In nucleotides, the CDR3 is TGTGCCAGCAGCCAAAACGACAGGGGTCCCTCTGAGCAGTTCTTC. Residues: CASSQNDRGPSEQFF.

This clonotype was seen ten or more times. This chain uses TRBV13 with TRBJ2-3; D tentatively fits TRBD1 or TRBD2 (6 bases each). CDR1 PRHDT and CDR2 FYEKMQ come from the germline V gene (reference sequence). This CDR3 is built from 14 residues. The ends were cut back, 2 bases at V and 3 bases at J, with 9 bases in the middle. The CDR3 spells CASSLQGRTDTQYF. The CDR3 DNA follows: TGTGCCAGCAGCTTACAGGGGAGGACAGATACGCAGTATTTT.

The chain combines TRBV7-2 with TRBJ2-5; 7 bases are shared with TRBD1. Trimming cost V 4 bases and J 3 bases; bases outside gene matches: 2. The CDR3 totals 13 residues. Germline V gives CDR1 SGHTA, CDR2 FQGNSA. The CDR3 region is CASSSTGKETQYF. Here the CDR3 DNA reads TGTGCCAGCAGCTCGACAGGGAAAGAGACCCAGTACTTC.

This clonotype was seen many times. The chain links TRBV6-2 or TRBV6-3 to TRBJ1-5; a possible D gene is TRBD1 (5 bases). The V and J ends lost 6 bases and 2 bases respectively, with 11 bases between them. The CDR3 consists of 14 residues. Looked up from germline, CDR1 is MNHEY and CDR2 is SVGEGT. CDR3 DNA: TGTGCCAGCAGCTACGGGGGAGGCAATCAGCCCCAGCATTTT. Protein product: CASSYGGGNQPQHF.

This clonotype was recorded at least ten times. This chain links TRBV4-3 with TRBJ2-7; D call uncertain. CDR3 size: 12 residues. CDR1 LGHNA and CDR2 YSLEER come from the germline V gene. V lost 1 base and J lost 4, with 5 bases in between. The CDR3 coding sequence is TGCGCCAGCAGCCAAGTAGGTTACGAGCAGTACTTC. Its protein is CASSQVGYEQYF.

CDR3 amino acids: CASRAYPNTEAFF. Written as DNA, the CDR3 is TGTGCCAGCCGGGCCTATCCGAACACTGAAGCTTTCTTT. V and J are TRBV25-1 and TRBJ1-1; no definite D call. This CDR3 region has 13 residues. Germline V gives CDR1 MGHDK, CDR2 SYGVNS. V was cut by 8 bases and J by 1 base, with 11 bases left in between.

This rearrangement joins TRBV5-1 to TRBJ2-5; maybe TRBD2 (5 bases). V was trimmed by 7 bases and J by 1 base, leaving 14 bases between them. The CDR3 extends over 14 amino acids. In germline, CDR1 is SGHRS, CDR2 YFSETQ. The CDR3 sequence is CASGADTLQETQYF. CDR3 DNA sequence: TGCGCCAGCGGAGCGGATACGCTCCAAGAGACCCAGTACTTC.

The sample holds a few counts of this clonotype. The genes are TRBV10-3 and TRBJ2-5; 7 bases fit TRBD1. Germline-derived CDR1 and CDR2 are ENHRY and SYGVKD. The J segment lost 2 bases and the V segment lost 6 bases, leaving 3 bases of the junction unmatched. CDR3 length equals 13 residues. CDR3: CAISEGQQETQYF. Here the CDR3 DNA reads TGTGCCATCAGCGAGGGACAGCAAGAGACCCAGTACTTC.

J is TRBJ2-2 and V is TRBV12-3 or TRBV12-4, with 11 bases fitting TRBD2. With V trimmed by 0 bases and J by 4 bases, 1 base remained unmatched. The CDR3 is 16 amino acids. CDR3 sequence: CASSLAGLAGTGELFF. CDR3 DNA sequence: TGTGCCAGCAGTTTAGCCGGACTAGCGGGCACCGGGGAGCTGTTTTTT.

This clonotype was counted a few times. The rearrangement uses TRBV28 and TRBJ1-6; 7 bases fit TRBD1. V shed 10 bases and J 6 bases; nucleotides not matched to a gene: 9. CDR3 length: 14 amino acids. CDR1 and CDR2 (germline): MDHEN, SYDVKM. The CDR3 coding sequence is TGTGCCACCGTGCTGACAGGGCCTAATTCACCCCTCCACTTT. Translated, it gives CATVLTGPNSPLHF.

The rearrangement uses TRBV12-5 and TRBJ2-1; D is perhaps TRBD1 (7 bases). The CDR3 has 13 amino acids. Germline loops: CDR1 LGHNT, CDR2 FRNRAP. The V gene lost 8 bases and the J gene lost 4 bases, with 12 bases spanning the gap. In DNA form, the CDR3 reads TGTGCTAGTTCAGGGGGGAATTACAATGAGCAGTTCTTC. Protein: CASSGGNYNEQFF.

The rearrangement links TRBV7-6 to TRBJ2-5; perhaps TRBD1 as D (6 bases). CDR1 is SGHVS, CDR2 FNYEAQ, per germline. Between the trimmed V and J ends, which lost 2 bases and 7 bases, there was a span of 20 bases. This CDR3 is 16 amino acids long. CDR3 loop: CASSLLGRGSDATQYF. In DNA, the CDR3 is TGTGCCAGCAGCTTATTGGGCAGGGGTTCCGATGCGACCCAGTACTTC.

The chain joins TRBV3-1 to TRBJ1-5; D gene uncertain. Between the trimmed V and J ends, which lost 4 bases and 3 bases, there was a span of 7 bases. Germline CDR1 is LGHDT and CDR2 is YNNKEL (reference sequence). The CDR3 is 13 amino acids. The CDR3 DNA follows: TGTGCCAGCAGCCTCCAAATCAATCAGCCCCAGCATTTT. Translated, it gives CASSLQINQPQHF.

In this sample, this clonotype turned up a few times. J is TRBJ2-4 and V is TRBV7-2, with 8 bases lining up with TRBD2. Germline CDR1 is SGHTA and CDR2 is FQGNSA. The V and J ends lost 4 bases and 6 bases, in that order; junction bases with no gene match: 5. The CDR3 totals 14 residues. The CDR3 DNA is TGTGCCAGCAGCTCAACACGGGAGGGAAACATTCAGTACTTC. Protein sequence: CASSSTREGNIQYF.

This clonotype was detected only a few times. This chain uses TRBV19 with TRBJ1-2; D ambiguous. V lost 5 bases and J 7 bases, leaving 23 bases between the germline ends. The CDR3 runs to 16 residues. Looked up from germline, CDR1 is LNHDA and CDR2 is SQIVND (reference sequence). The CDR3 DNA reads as TGTGCCAGTAGTGAACAGCCGTCATTTGCGATGCGTGGCTACACCTTC. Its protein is CASSEQPSFAMRGYTF.

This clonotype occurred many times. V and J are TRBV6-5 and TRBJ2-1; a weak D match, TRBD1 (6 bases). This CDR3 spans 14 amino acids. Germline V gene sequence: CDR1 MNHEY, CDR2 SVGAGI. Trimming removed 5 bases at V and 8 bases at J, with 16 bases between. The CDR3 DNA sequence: TGTGCCAGCAGTCAGAGCTCGTACAGGGATGAGCAGTTCTTC. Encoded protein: CASSQSSYRDEQFF.

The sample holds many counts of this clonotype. Here the CDR3 reads CAISESGLASETQYF. CDR3 sequence (DNA): TGTGCCATCAGTGAGTCGGGACTAGCGTCGGAGACCCAGTACTTC. This chain connects TRBV10-3 to TRBJ2-5; 10 positions agree with TRBD2. This CDR3 region has 15 residues. The germline CDR1 and CDR2 sequences are ENHRY and SYGVKD. The trim removed 0 bases at V and 5 bases at J, leaving 3 bases unmatched.

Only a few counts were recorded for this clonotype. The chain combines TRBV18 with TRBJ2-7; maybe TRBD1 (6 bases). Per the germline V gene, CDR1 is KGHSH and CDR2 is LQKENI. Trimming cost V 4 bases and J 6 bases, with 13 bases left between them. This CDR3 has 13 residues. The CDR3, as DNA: TGTGCCAGCTCACGGGAACAGGGAATCGAGCAGTACTTC. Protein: CASSREQGIEQYF. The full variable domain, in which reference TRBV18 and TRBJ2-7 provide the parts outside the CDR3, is NAGVMQNPRHLVRRRGQEARLRCSPMKGHSHVYWYRQLPEEGLKFMVYLQKENIIDESGMPKERFSAEFPKEGPSILRIQQVVRGDSAAYFCASSREQGIEQYFGPGTRLTVT.

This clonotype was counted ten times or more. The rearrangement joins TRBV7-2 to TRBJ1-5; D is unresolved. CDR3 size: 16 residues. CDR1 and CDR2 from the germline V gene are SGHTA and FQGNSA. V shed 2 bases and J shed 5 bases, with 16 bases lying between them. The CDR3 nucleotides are TGTGCCAGCAGCTTATTTAGCTACCTCGCCGATCAGCCCCAGCATTTT. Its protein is CASSLFSYLADQPQHF.